This is a list of T cell receptor beta chains from one sample in a study of blood T cell repertoires in COVID-19. Using immunoSEQ multiplex PCR, the repertoire was profiled, and TCRdb retains in-frame clones only, with some absent. The table shows over 110,000 clones, with around 83% occurring only once. Sequencing was done on a sample of peripheral blood. These TCRs come from a man in his sixties with active or convalescent COVID-19. Each CDR3 is given with its conserved first and last residue. D genes are given only for firm matches. Not all rows give a size; the values are once, few, many and, for expanded clones, a class.

j_gene,d_gene,len,v_gene,abundance,CDR3nt,CDR3aa
TRBJ2-5,TRBD2,15,TRBV5-4,NA,TGTGCCAGCAGCTCCTTATCTAGCGGGGAAGAGACCCAGTACTTC,CASSSLSSGEETQYF
TRBJ1-3,NA,15,TRBV30,NA,TGTGCCTGGTCATCCTCAGGGGAGTCTGGAAACACCATATATTTT,CAWSSSGESGNTIYF
TRBJ2-1,NA,13,TRBV7-9,NA,TGTGCCAGCAGTTACACAGGGAACAATGAGCAGTTCTTC,CASSYTGNNEQFF
TRBJ2-6,NA,16,TRBV7-2,NA,TGTGCCAGCAGCTTAGGAGTATTTAACGGGGCCAACGTCCTGACTTTC,CASSLGVFNGANVLTF
TRBJ1-2,TRBD1,13,TRBV14,NA,TGTGCCAGCAGCTTAAACAACAGGGGAGGCTACACCTTC,CASSLNNRGGYTF
TRBJ1-1,NA,13,TRBV9,NA,TGTGCCAGCAGCGTAGGAGAGTGGACTGAAGCTTTCTTT,CASSVGEWTEAFF
TRBJ2-6,NA,17,TRBV24-1,once,TGTGCCACCAGTGATCCGGTCGGGTCCTCTGGGGCCAACGTCCTGACTTTC,CATSDPVGSSGANVLTF
TRBJ1-6,TRBD1,15,TRBV19,NA,TGTGCCACCCGGACAGGGGCTCTCTATAATTCACCCCTCCACTTT,CATRTGALYNSPLHF
TRBJ1-4,TRBD1,14,TRBV7-2,once,TGTGCCAGCAGCCCAACAGGGGTAGGGGAAAAACTGTTTTTT,CASSPTGVGEKLFF
TRBJ1-2,NA,16,TRBV10-3,NA,TGTGCCATCAACTCAAAAAAAGTCCAGGGAAACTATGGCTACACCTTC,CAINSKKVQGNYGYTF
TRBJ1-5,NA,15,TRBV19,NA,TGTGCCAGTAGAGATACAGGCAATAGCAATCAGCCCCAGCATTTT,CASRDTGNSNQPQHF
TRBJ2-1,TRBD2,15,TRBV4-3,NA,TGCGCCAGCAGCCACGCAACTCCGGGACTAGCGGGAGTGGTCTTC,CASSHATPGLAGVVF
TRBJ2-1,NA,16,TRBV7-6,NA,TGTGCCAGCAGCTTACTGGAGGGCGGGGAATACAATGAGCAGTTCTTC,CASSLLEGGEYNEQFF
TRBJ1-6,TRBD1,16,TRBV7-9,once,TGTGCCAGCAACCAAGCCACCGGACAGGGAGGGTCACCCCTCCACTTT,CASNQATGQGGSPLHF
TRBJ2-2,TRBD1,15,TRBV6-5,NA,TGTGCCAGCAGCTATGACAGGGGGGACACCGGGGAGCTGTTTTTT,CASSYDRGDTGELFF
TRBJ2-1,NA,12,TRBV7-9,NA,TGTGCCAGCAGCTTAATCGTCTCTGAGCAGTTCTTC,CASSLIVSEQFF
TRBJ1-5,NA,17,TRBV18,NA,TGTGCCAGCTCACCACTATCTGGGGCAAATTCCAATCAGCCCCAGCATTTT,CASSPLSGANSNQPQHF
TRBJ1-5,NA,15,TRBV2,NA,TGTGCCAGCAGTGAAATGAGGGATAGCAATCAGCCCCAGCATTTT,CASSEMRDSNQPQHF
TRBJ2-5,TRBD2,17,TRBV24-1,NA,TGTGCCACCAGTGATACCGCGGGGACTAGCGGGAGGTGGACCCAGTACTTC,CATSDTAGTSGRWTQYF
TRBJ2-7,NA,15,TRBV6-5,NA,TGTGCCAGCATCGACTCGTCAGTGGGTCCCTACGAGCAGTACTTC,CASIDSSVGPYEQYF
TRBJ1-1,TRBD1,14,TRBV6-5,NA,TGTGCCAGCAGTTACACCGGGCAGGGGGCTGAAGCTTTCTTT,CASSYTGQGAEAFF
TRBJ1-5,TRBD1,15,TRBV6-2/TRBV6-3,NA,TGTGCCAGCAGTAGACAGGGTTATAGCAATCAGCCCCAGCATTTT,CASSRQGYSNQPQHF
TRBJ1-1,NA,15,TRBV18,NA,TGTGCCAGCTCACCTACGACACAGGGTGTCTCTGAAGCTTTCTTT,CASSPTTQGVSEAFF
TRBJ2-4,NA,13,TRBV7-2,NA,TGTGCCAGCAGTTCAGTAGCCAAAAACATTCAGTACTTC,CASSSVAKNIQYF
TRBJ1-5,NA,15,TRBV11-2,NA,TGTGCCAGCAGCTTAGATCAGGGGTTCAATCAGCCCCAGCATTTT,CASSLDQGFNQPQHF
TRBJ1-2,TRBD1,14,TRBV5-5,NA,TGTGCCAGCAGCTCATCGGGACAGATCTATGGCTACACCTTC,CASSSSGQIYGYTF
TRBJ2-7,NA,13,TRBV5-4,NA,TGTGCCAGCAGCATAGAAAGGCGGCCGGGGCAGTACTTC,CASSIERRPGQYF